This entry lists 25 T cell receptor beta chains sequenced from one sample in a study of CD8 T cells in ankylosing spondylitis (dated by TCRdb to the late 2010s). Overall study results and their limits: Blood from ankylosing spondylitis patients appeared to be characterized by a TCR beta motif composed of eight highly homologous amino acid variants.

Their specific antigens are unknown. The library was built by means of 5' RACE. Instrument used: Illumina HiSeq 2500. In-frame beta chains were kept once TCRdb had trimmed the public reads at Q25 with fastp and called clones with MiXCR. Each record represents a unique CDR3 protein, reported with the most common genes and DNA among its rows. Recorded for this sample are hundreds of thousands of distinct CDR3 sequences; roughly a quarter of them occurred a single time. Together, the top ten hold 0.89% of the sample. Specimen: blood, either unsorted or a sorted T cell fraction (not recorded which). These receptors all stem from a male donor with ankylosing spondylitis.

The CDR3 DNA reads as TGTGCCAGCAGTACCACTCACCTGGGTCCTTCGGTCTATGGCTACACCTTC. It encodes CASSTTHLGPSVYGYTF. This rearrangement joins TRBV12-3 or TRBV12-4 to TRBJ1-2; D not certain. The CDR3 contains 17 residues. V was shortened by 5 bases and J by 4 bases, with 23 bases between the two germline ends.

Here the CDR3 DNA reads TGTGCCAGCAGCTTAGTAGCGGGACTAGGCGAGCAGTACTTC. Translation gives CASSLVAGLGEQYF. The chain joins TRBV7-8 to TRBJ2-7, with 8 bases aligning to TRBD2. CDR3 length: 14 residues. The germline CDR1 and CDR2 sequences are SGHVS and FQNEAQ. V was clipped by 1 base and J by 6 bases; unmatched bases: 5.

The rearrangement joins TRBV7-9 to TRBJ2-1, with 7 bases matching TRBD2. J gave up 4 bases and V 1 base, and 10 bases lay outside the gene matches. Germline loops: CDR1 SEHNR, CDR2 FQNEAQ (reference sequence). This CDR3 is built from 17 residues. CDR3 nucleotides: TGTGCCAGCAGCTTAGTAGTTTCATGGACTAGGTACAATGAGCAGTTCTTC. This codes for CASSLVVSWTRYNEQFF.

The chain is built from TRBV30 and TRBJ1-2; D unclear. The CDR3 contains 15 residues. Germline CDR1 reads GTSNPN; CDR2 reads SVGIG (reference sequence). The V and J ends lost 0 bases and 6 bases respectively, with 17 bases between them. The CDR3 DNA is TGTGCCTGGAGTGTACTGGCAGAAGAGGTTAATGGCTACACCTTC. Translating gives CAWSVLAEEVNGYTF.

This chain joins TRBV30 and TRBJ1-2; no definite D call. Looked up from germline, CDR1 is GTSNPN and CDR2 is SVGIG (reference sequence). The length of the CDR3 is 13 residues. The V gene lost 0 bases and the J gene lost 8 bases, with 13 bases spanning the gap. The CDR3, as DNA: TGTGCCTGGAGTGTTTCCATTCACCTGGGCTACACCTTC. Translating gives CAWSVSIHLGYTF.

The chain has TRBV20-1 and TRBJ2-5; D unclear. The CDR3 is 13 residues long. Trimming left V 6 bases short and J 2 bases short, with 13 bases between. Germline V gene sequence: CDR1 DFQATT, CDR2 SNEGSKA (reference sequence). CDR3 sequence: CSAQRRRQETQYF. CDR3 bases: TGCAGTGCCCAGCGTCGTAGGCAAGAGACCCAGTACTTC.

The chain couples TRBV7-6 to TRBJ2-1; D might be TRBD1 or TRBD2, each matching 5 bases. The CDR3 covers 13 residues. Deletions cut 5 bases from V and 4 bases from J, with 9 bases between. The V gene's germline CDR1 is SGHVS and CDR2 FNYEAQ. CDR3 residues: CASSPWGYNEQFF. The DNA of the CDR3 is TGTGCCAGCAGCCCCTGGGGGTACAATGAGCAGTTCTTC.

The sample holds a few counts of this clonotype. This chain uses TRBV3-1 with TRBJ1-1; no definite D call. The CDR3 totals 15 residues. V lost 1 base, J lost 3 bases, and 12 bases lay in between. The germline V gene has CDR1 LGHDT and CDR2 YNNKEL (reference sequence). In DNA, the CDR3 is TGTGCCAGCAGCCAAGGTGCAAGGACTGACACTGAAGCTTTCTTT. Its protein is CASSQGARTDTEAFF.

This clonotype was counted between two and nine times. The chain employs TRBV5-1 and TRBJ2-1; D might be TRBD1 (6 bases). The CDR3 has 13 amino acids. Trimming took 4 bases from V and 5 from J, leaving 10 bases between them. Germline V lookup: CDR1 SGHRS, CDR2 YFSETQ. The CDR3 region has the DNA TGCGCCAGCAGCATGGGACAAAACAATGAGCAGTTCTTC. Residues: CASSMGQNNEQFF.

The rearrangement uses TRBV6-1 and TRBJ2-2, with TRBD2 matching over 8 bases. CDR1 and CDR2 from the germline V gene are MNHNS and SASEGT. After removal of 5 bases from V and 7 bases from J, the junction contained 6 bases not matched to a gene. The CDR3 is 14 residues long. The CDR3 sequence is CASSTGLDIGELFF. CDR3 DNA sequence: TGTGCCAGCAGTACGGGACTAGATATCGGGGAGCTGTTTTTT.

This sequence joins TRBV19 and TRBJ2-1; D possibly uses TRBD1 or TRBD2 (5 bases each). CDR1 and CDR2 from the germline V gene are LNHDA and SQIVND (reference sequence). The V and J ends lost 6 bases and 4 bases respectively, with 13 bases between them. The CDR3 sequence is 14 residues long. CDR3 bases: TGTGCCAGTAGATTGGGTTGGGGGTACAATGAGCAGTTCTTC. Translating it yields CASRLGWGYNEQFF. Filled out from reference TRBV19 and TRBJ2-1, the complete variable domain reads DGGITQSPKYLFRKEGQNVTLSCEQNLNHDAMYWYRQDPGQGLRLIYYSQIVNDFQKGDIAEGYSVSREKKESFPLTVTSAQKNPTAFYLCASRLGWGYNEQFFGPGTRLTVL.

This chain uses TRBV20-1 with TRBJ1-1; TRBD1 might be the D (6 bases). Germline V gene data show CDR1 as DFQATT and CDR2 as SNEGSKA (reference sequence). The CDR3 has 14 residues. V lost 0 bases and J lost 4, with 12 bases in between. CDR3 in amino acids: CSARDLGGFTEAFF. The CDR3 nucleotides are TGCAGTGCTAGAGATCTCGGGGGCTTCACTGAAGCTTTCTTT.

The chain uses TRBV6-2 or TRBV6-3 and TRBJ2-5; 10 bases align to TRBD2. There are 16 residues in the CDR3. Trimming took 2 bases from V and 4 from J; bases not matched to a gene: 7. CDR1 MNHEY and CDR2 SVGEGT come from the germline V gene. For the CDR3, the DNA is TGTGCCAGCAGTTACGACGTAGCGGGAGGAGGAGAGACCCAGTACTTC. Protein product: CASSYDVAGGGETQYF.

The sample holds many counts of this clonotype. The chain combines TRBV11-3 with TRBJ1-1, with D possibly being TRBD1 (5 bases). Germline-derived CDR1 and CDR2 are SGHNT and YENEEA. The CDR3 extends over 12 amino acids. Trimming removed 8 bases from V and 4 bases from J, with 11 bases in between. CDR3 protein: CASRGRSTEAFF. The CDR3 coding sequence is TGTGCCAGCCGGGGCAGATCCACTGAAGCTTTCTTT.

The V and J genes are TRBV20-1 and TRBJ1-4; perhaps TRBD1 as D (5 bases). The CDR3 length is 16 residues. Germline V gene lookup returns CDR1 DFQATT and CDR2 SNEGSKA (reference sequence). Trimming removed 5 bases from V and 0 bases from J, with 16 bases in between. Here the CDR3 DNA reads TGCAGTGCTCGCCGCCCAGGGACTCCAACTAATGAAAAACTGTTTTTT. Amino acid sequence: CSARRPGTPTNEKLFF.

The chain joins TRBV5-6 to TRBJ1-3, with D uncertain. This CDR3 is built from 11 residues. Deletions cut 1 base from V and 7 bases from J, with 3 bases between. CDR1 and CDR2 (germline): SGHDT, YYEEEE. CDR3 amino acids: CASSLSNTIYF. CDR3 DNA: TGTGCCAGCAGCTTGTCGAACACCATATATTTT.

This clonotype was counted between two and nine times. The V call is TRBV7-8, the J call TRBJ1-1; unclear D gene. V was shortened by 5 bases and J by 7 bases, with 11 bases between the two germline ends. Germline V gene lookup returns CDR1 SGHVS and CDR2 FQNEAQ. There are 12 residues in the CDR3. The CDR3 bases are TGTGCCAGCAGCAATGGAGGTGGTGAAGCTTTCTTT. This codes for CASSNGGGEAFF.

A few counts support this clonotype. The CDR3 region is CASSSQGRDQPQHF. In DNA form, the CDR3 reads TGTGCCAGCAGTAGTCAGGGGCGCGATCAGCCCCAGCATTTT. The J gene is TRBJ1-5, the V gene TRBV2; D is possibly TRBD1 (6 bases). V lost 5 bases and J lost 5, with 13 bases in between. Germline loops: CDR1 SNHLY, CDR2 FYNNEI. This CDR3 has 14 residues. The full variable domain, with the rest looked up from reference TRBV2 and TRBJ1-5, is EPEVTQTPSHQVTQMGQEVILRCVPISNHLYFYWYRQILGQKVEFLVSFYNNEISEKSEIFDDQFSVERPDGSNFTLKIRSTKLEDSAMYFCASSSQGRDQPQHFGDGTRLSIL.

At least ten counts were recorded for this clonotype. V usage is TRBV5-1 and J usage is TRBJ1-1; tentative D call: TRBD1 (5 bases). Trimming shortened V by 4 bases and J by 5 bases, and 9 bases separated the two germline ends. CDR1 and CDR2 (germline): SGHRS, YFSETQ. The CDR3 spans 12 residues. CDR3 sequence reads: CASSRGGTEAFF. The CDR3 bases are TGCGCCAGCAGCCGGGGGGGGACTGAAGCTTTCTTT.

This clonotype was observed a handful of times. J is TRBJ2-7 and V is TRBV3-1; TRBD2 agrees at 13 bases. Trimming cost V 1 base and J 7 bases; bases outside gene matches: 7. CDR1 and CDR2 from the germline V gene are LGHDT and YNNKEL (reference sequence). CDR3 size: 16 residues. The CDR3 sequence: CASSQVAGTSGTEQYF. CDR3 DNA sequence: TGTGCCAGCAGCCAAGTAGCCGGGACTAGCGGGACTGAGCAGTACTTC.

This clonotype was seen once. CDR3 nucleotides: TGCGCCAGCAGTAGGTTCCCCTACGAGCAGTACTTC. Its translation is CASSRFPYEQYF. The chain links TRBV10-2 to TRBJ2-7; D remains unclear. CDR1 and CDR2 (germline): WSHSY, SAAADI. CDR3 size: 12 residues. Deletions cut 5 bases from V and 2 bases from J, with 7 bases between.

There are many counts of this clonotype. The CDR3: CASSPRTGGNQPQHF. The CDR3 bases are TGTGCCAGCAGTCCGCGGACAGGCGGCAATCAGCCCCAGCATTTT. V and J are TRBV12-3 or TRBV12-4 and TRBJ1-5, with 7 bases identical to TRBD1. The J segment lost 2 bases and the V segment lost 5 bases, leaving 6 bases of the junction unmatched. The CDR3 contains 15 residues.

This chain connects TRBV20-1 to TRBJ2-3; 7 bases are shared with TRBD1. The CDR3 covers 16 residues. V lost 6 bases and J lost 0; bases outside the gene matches: 12. Germline values: CDR1 DFQATT, CDR2 SNEGSKA (reference sequence). The CDR3 DNA reads TGCAGTGCCGAATCCTTAGGGGGCCGGAGCACAGATACGCAGTATTTT. Protein sequence: CSAESLGGRSTDTQYF.

This rearrangement joins TRBV5-5 to TRBJ1-2; D gene unclear. Germline CDR1 and CDR2: SGHKS and YYEKEE (reference sequence). CDR3 length: 14 residues. Deletions cut 3 bases from V and 4 bases from J, with 13 bases between. The CDR3 sequence is CASSSPTRGYGYTF. CDR3 coding DNA: TGTGCCAGCAGCTCCCCGACACGGGGCTATGGCTACACCTTC.

J is TRBJ2-2 and V is TRBV10-3; D uncertain. CDR3 length equals 15 residues. The germline CDR1 and CDR2 sequences are ENHRY and SYGVKD. Between the trimmed V and J ends, which lost 3 bases and 2 bases, there was a span of 10 bases. The CDR3 reads CAISDSWGNTGELFF. The CDR3 nucleotides read TGTGCCATCAGTGATAGTTGGGGAAACACCGGGGAGCTGTTTTTT.